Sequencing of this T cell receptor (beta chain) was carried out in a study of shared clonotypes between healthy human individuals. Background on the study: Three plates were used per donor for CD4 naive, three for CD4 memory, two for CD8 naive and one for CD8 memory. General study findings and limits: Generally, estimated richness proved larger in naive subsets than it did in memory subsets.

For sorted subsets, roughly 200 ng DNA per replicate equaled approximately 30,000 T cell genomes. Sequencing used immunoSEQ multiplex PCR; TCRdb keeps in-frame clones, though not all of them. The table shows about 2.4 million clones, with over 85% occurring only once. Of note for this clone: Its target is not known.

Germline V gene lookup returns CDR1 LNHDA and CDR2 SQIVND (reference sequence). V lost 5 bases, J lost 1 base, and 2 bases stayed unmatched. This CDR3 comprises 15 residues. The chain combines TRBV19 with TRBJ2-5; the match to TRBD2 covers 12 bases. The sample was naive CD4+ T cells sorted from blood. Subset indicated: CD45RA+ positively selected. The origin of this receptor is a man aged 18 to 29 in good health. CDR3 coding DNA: TGTGCCAGTAGTGGACTAGCGGGGCTCCAAGAGACCCAGTACTTC. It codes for CASSGLAGLQETQYF.